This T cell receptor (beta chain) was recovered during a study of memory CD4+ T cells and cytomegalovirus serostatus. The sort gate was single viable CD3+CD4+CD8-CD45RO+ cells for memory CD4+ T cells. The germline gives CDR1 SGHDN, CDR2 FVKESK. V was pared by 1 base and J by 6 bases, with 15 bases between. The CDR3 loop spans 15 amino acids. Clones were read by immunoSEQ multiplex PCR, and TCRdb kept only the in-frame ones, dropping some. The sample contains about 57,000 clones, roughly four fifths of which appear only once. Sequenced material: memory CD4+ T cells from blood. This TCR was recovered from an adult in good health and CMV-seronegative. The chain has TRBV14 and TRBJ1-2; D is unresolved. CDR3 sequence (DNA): TGTGCCAGCAGCCAAGGCCGAGGCCTCCGGGATGGCTACACCTTC. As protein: CASSQGRGLRDGYTF.